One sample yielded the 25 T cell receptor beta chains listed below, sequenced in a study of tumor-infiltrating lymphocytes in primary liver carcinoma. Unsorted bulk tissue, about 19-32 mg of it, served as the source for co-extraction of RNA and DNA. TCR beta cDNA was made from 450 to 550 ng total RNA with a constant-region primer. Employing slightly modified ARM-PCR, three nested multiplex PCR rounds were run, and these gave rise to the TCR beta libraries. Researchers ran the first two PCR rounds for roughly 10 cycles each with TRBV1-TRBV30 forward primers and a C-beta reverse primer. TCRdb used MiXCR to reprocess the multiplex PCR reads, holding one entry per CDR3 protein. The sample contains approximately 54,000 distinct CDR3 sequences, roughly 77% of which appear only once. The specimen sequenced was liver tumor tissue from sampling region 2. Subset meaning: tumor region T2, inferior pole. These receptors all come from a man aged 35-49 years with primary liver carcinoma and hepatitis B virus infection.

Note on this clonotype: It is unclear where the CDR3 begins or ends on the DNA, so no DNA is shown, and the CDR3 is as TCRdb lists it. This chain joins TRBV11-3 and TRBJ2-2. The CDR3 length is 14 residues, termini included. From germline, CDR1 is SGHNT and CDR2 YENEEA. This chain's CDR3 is CAGSFGLGTGELFF.

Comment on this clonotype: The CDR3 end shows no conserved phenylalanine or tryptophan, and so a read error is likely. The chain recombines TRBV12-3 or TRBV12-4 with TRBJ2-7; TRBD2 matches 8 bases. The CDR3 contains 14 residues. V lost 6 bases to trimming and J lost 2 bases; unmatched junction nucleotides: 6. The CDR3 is CASRSTSGPYEQYI. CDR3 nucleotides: TGTGCCAGCAGGAGTACTAGCGGCCCCTACGAGCAGTACATC.

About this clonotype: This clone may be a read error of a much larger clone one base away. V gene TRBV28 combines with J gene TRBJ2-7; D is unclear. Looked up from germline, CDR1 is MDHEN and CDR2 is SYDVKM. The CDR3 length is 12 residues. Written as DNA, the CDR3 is TGTGGCACAAGCGAGCATGGCGACGAGCAGTACTTC. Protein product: CGTSEHGDEQYF.

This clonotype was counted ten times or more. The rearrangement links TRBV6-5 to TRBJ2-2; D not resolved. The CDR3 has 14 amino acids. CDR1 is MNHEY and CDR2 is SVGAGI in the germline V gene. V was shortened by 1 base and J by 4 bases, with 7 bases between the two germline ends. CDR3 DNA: TGTGCCAGCAGTTACTGGGCATCCACCGGGGAGCTGTTTTTT. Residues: CASSYWASTGELFF.

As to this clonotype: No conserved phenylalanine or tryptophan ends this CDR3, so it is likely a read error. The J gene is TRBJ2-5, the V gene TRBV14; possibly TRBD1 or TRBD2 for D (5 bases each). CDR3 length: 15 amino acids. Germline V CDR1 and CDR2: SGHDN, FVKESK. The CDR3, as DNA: TGTGCTAGCAGCCTAGACCCGGGACCCCAAGAGGTCCAGTACGTC. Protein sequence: CASSLDPGPQEVQYV.

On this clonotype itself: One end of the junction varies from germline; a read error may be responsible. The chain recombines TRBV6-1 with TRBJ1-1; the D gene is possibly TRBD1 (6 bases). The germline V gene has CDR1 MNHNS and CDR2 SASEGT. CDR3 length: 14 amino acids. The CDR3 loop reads CVSSALPGHGWAFF. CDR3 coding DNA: TGTGTCAGCAGTGCACTCCCGGGACATGGATGGGCTTTCTTT.

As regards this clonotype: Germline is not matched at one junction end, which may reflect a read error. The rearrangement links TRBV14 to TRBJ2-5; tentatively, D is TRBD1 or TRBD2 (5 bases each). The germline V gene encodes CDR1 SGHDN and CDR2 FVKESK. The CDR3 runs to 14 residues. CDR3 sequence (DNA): TGTACCAGCAGTCGGGGCAGGGACCAAGAGACCCAGTACTTC. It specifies CTSSRGRDQETQYF.

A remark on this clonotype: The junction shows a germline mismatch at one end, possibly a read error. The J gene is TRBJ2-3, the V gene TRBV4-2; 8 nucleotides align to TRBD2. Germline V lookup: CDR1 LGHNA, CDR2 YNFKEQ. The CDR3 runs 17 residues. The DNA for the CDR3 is TGTGCCAGCAGTCAAGAGCCAGCGGGAGTTAGCACAGATACGCAGTATTTT. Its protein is CASSQEPAGVSTDTQYF.

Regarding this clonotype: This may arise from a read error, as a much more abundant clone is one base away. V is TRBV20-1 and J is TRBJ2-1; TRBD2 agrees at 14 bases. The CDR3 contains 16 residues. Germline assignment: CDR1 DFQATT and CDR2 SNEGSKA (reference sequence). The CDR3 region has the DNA TGCAGTGCCCAGACTAGCGGGAGGGCCACCTACAATGTGCAGTTCTTC. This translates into CSAQTSGRATYNVQFF.

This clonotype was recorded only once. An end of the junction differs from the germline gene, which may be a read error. This chain's CDR3 is CASSLVEAYNEQFF. The DNA of the CDR3 is TGTGCTAGCAGCTTAGTGGAGGCCTACAATGAGCAGTTCTTC. J is TRBJ2-1 and V is TRBV7-8; a weak D match, TRBD2 (5 bases). The CDR3 runs to 14 residues. Germline CDR1 and CDR2: SGHVS and FQNEAQ.

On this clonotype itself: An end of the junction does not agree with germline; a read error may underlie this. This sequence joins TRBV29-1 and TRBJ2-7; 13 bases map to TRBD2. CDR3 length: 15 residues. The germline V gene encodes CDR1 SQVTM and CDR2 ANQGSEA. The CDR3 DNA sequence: TGCGGCGTTCGACTAGCGGGAGGTTCTCAATACGAGCAGTACTTC. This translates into CGVRLAGGSQYEQYF.

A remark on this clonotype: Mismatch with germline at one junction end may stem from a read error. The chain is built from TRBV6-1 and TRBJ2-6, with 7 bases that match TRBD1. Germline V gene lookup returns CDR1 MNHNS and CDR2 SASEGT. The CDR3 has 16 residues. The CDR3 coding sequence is TGTGACAGTACCGGGACAGCGGACTCTAGGGCCAACGTCCTGACTTTC. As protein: CDSTGTADSRANVLTF.

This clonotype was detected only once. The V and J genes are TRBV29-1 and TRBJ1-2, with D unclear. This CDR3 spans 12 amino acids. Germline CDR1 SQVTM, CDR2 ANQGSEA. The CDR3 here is CSTVRGVFGYTF. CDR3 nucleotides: TGCAGTACGGTGCGCGGGGTTTTTGGCTACACCTTC.

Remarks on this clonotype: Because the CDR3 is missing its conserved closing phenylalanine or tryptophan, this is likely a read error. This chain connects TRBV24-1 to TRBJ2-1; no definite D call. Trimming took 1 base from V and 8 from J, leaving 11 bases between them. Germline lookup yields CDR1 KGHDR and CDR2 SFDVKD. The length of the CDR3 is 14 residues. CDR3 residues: CATSDFCEIDEQFL. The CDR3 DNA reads TGTGCCACCAGTGATTTTTGCGAGATTGATGAGCAGTTCCTC.

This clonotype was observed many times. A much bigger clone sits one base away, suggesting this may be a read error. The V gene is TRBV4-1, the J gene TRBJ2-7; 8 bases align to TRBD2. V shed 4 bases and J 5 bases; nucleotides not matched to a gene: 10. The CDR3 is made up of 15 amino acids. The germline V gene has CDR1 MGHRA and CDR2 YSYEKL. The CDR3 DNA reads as TGCGCCAGCAGCCGGCCGTTCGGGGGGGTTGACGAGCAGTACTTC. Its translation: CASSRPFGGVDEQYF.

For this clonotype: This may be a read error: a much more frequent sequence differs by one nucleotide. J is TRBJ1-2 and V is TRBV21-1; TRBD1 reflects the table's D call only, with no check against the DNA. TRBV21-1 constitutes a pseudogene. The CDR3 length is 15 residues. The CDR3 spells CASSKATGETYGYTF. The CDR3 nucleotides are TGTGCCAGCAGCAAAGCGACAGGGGAGACCTATGGCTACACCTTC.

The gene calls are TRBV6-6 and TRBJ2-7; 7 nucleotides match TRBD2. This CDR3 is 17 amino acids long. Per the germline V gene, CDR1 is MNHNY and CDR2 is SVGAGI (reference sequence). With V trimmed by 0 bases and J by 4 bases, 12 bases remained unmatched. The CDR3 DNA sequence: TGTGCCAGCAGTTACTCTCCGGGGGAGGGCCCGGGGTACGAGCAGTACTTC. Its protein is CASSYSPGEGPGYEQYF.

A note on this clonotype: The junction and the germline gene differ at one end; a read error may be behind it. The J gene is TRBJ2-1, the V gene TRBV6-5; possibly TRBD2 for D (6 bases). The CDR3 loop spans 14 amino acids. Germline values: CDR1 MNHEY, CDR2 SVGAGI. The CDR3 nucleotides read TGTGCCAGCAGTTCACTAGCTTCCCACAATGAGCAGCTCTTT. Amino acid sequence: CASSSLASHNEQLF.

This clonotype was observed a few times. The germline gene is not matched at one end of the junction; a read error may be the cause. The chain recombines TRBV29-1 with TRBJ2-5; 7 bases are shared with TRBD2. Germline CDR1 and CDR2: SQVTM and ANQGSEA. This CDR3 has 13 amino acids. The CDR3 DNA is TGCAGTGTTGATGGGAGGGCTGCTGAGACCCAGTACTTC. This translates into CSVDGRAAETQYF.

The DNA for the CDR3 is TGTGCCAGCAGCTTAGTCGGCGCAGGGTCGGGTGGAGATACGCAGTATTTT. Residues: CASSLVGAGSGGDTQYF. The rearrangement uses TRBV11-2 and TRBJ2-3, with D maybe TRBD1 (5 bases). Germline V lookup: CDR1 SGHAT, CDR2 FQNNGV. The CDR3 runs 17 residues. The V gene lost 1 base and the J gene lost 5 bases, with 19 bases spanning the gap. Full variable domain (outside the CDR3, taken from reference TRBV11-2 and TRBJ2-3): EAGVAQSPRYKIIEKRQSVAFWCNPISGHATLYWYQQILGQGPKLLIQFQNNGVVDDSQLPKDRFSAERLKGVDSTLKIQPAKLEDSAVYLCASSLVGAGSGGDTQYFGPGTRLTVL.

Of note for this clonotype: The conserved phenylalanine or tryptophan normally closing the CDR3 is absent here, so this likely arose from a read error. CDR3 bases: TGTGCCAGCAGCCCAGAAACTGGGGCCAACTTCCTGACTTAC. Translating it yields CASSPETGANFLTY. J is TRBJ2-6 and V is TRBV4-2; perhaps TRBD1 as D (5 bases). This CDR3 region has 14 residues. Germline CDR1 LGHNA, CDR2 YNFKEQ.

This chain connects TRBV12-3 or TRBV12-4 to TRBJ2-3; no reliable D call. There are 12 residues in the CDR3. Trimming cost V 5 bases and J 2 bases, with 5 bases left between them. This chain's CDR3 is CASSEATDTQYF. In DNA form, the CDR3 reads TGTGCCAGCAGTGAAGCCACAGATACGCAGTATTTT.

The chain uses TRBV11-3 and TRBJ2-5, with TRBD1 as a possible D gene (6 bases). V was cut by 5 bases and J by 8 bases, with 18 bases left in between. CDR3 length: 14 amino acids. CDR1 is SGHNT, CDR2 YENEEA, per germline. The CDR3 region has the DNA TGTGCCAGCAGCCCCTGGACAGCGCATCGCACCCAGTACTTC. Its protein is CASSPWTAHRTQYF.

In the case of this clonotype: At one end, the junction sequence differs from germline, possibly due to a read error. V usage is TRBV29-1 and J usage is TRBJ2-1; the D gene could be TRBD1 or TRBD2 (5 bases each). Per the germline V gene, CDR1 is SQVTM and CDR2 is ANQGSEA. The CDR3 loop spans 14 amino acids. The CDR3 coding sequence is TGTAGCGCCATCTCCGGGACGGGCAACAATGAGCAGTTCTTC. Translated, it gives CSAISGTGNNEQFF.

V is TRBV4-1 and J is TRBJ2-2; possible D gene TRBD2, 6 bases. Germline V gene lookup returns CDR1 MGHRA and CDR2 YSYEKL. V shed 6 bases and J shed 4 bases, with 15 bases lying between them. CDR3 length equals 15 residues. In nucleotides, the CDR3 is TGCGCCAGCAGTGTAGTGGGAGGTGTCACCGGGGAGCTGTTTTTT. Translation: CASSVVGGVTGELFF.